A selection of T cell receptor beta chains follows, all from one sample in a study of blood T cell repertoires in COVID-19. Assay: immunoSEQ multiplex PCR; the TCRdb copy retains only in-frame clones and omits some. The data contain 55,000 to 65,000 clones, around 77% of them singletons. The specimen sequenced was peripheral blood. The receptors here all came from a man between 60 and 70 years old with acute or convalescent COVID-19. The CDR3 runs from the conserved cysteine through the conserved F or W. A D gene is named only where the DNA matches it firmly. Expanded clones get a size class; other rows say once, few or many, or leave the size out.

CDR3 DNA,CDR3 protein,J gene,V gene,D gene,clone size
TGTGCCAGCAGCGTCTCCGGGACTAGCAGGGAGCAGTTCTTC,CASSVSGTSREQFF,TRBJ2-1,TRBV9,TRBD2,.
TGTGCCAGCTTCGCGGGGTTCTCCTACGAGCAGTACTTC,CASFAGFSYEQYF,TRBJ2-7,TRBV6-5,.,few
TGTGCCAGCAGCTCCGGGGGGACAGGGGGCAACTATGGCTACACCTTC,CASSSGGTGGNYGYTF,TRBJ1-2,TRBV28,TRBD1,.
TGTGCCACCGCGGGAAGGGGGCCGAATGAGCAGTTCTTC,CATAGRGPNEQFF,TRBJ2-1,TRBV10-3,.,.
TGCGCCAGCAGCTTGGGCACAGGGGGCTATGGCTACACCTTC,CASSLGTGGYGYTF,TRBJ1-2,TRBV5-1,TRBD1,.
TGTGCCAGCAGTTTACAGCGATACACTGAAGCTTTCTTT,CASSLQRYTEAFF,TRBJ1-1,TRBV27,.,once
TGTGCCAGCAGCCCCGGGACAGACTCCACTGAAGCTTTCTTT,CASSPGTDSTEAFF,TRBJ1-1,TRBV6-6,TRBD1,.
TGTGCCACCAGTGATGAACTAGCGGGGGGGAAAAAGCACAATGAGCAGTTCTTC,CATSDELAGGKKHNEQFF,TRBJ2-1,TRBV24-1,TRBD2,.
TGTGCCAGCACAGGACTAACAGATACGCAGTATTTT,CASTGLTDTQYF,TRBJ2-3,TRBV19,.,few
TGCGCCAGCAGTGATCCGGCAGGGGCCAGCACAGATACGCAGTATTTT,CASSDPAGASTDTQYF,TRBJ2-3,TRBV10-2,.,.
TGTGCCAGCAGCCTCCCTGTGGGCAGGGGCAATGAAAAACTGTTTTTT,CASSLPVGRGNEKLFF,TRBJ1-4,TRBV7-9,.,.
TGTGCCAGCAGCTTAAGGAGCGGGCCGGGGGAGACCCAGTACTTC,CASSLRSGPGETQYF,TRBJ2-5,TRBV7-2,.,.
TGTGCCAGCAGTTCCAATAGACAGGGCACAACTAATGAAAAACTGTTTTTT,CASSSNRQGTTNEKLFF,TRBJ1-4,TRBV28,TRBD1,.
TGTGCCAGCAGCAATGACCGGGACAGGGACTATCAACCCCAGCATTTT,CASSNDRDRDYQPQHF,TRBJ1-5,TRBV21-1,.,.
TGTGCCAGCAGCTTCCCGACAGCTTACAATGAGCAGTTCTTC,CASSFPTAYNEQFF,TRBJ2-1,TRBV5-6,.,.
TGTGCTAGTGGTTGGGATAGAGGACAGGGTAGTCAGCCCCAGCATTTT,CASGWDRGQGSQPQHF,TRBJ1-5,TRBV12-5,TRBD1,.
TGTGCCAGCAGCCCGTCCTTGACTAGCGGGGTACCCTACGAGCAGTACTTC,CASSPSLTSGVPYEQYF,TRBJ2-7,TRBV7-9,TRBD2,.
TGTGCCAGCAGCTTAAAGGGGGGGTTCTCCTACGAGCAGTACTTC,CASSLKGGFSYEQYF,TRBJ2-7,TRBV7-2,.,.
TGCGCCAGCAGCCTATGGACTAGCGGGGGGGACAATGAGCAGTTCTTC,CASSLWTSGGDNEQFF,TRBJ2-1,TRBV5-1,TRBD2,.
TGTGCCAGCTCACAAAGGGGGGGCTACAATGAGCAGTTCTTC,CASSQRGGYNEQFF,TRBJ2-1,TRBV18,.,.
TGTGCCATTTCACGCGCCCCTAGCGGGGGGGCCACCGGGGAGCTGTTTTTT,CAISRAPSGGATGELFF,TRBJ2-2,TRBV7-7,TRBD2,.
TGTGCCAGCAGCTTAACCGGGACAGGGGGCTCTGAAGCTTTCTTT,CASSLTGTGGSEAFF,TRBJ1-1,TRBV7-9,TRBD1,few
TGTGCCAGCAGCCCACAGACAGGGGTTGAAGCTTTCTTT,CASSPQTGVEAFF,TRBJ1-1,TRBV14,TRBD1,.
TGTGCCAGCAGCTTAGACAGGTTCCGGCCCTACGAGCAGTACTTC,CASSLDRFRPYEQYF,TRBJ2-7,TRBV7-2,.,once
TGTGCCAGCGGAGGGCTCTCTGGAAACACCATATATTTT,CASGGLSGNTIYF,TRBJ1-3,TRBV2,.,.
TGTGCCAGCAGCTTCACGGCGGGGGGGCAAAATGAGCAGTTCTTC,CASSFTAGGQNEQFF,TRBJ2-1,TRBV11-2,TRBD2,.
TGCGCCAGCAGCTCGCCTACTAGCGGGCGCCAAGAGACCCAGTACTTC,CASSSPTSGRQETQYF,TRBJ2-5,TRBV5-1,TRBD2,.
TGTGCCAGCAGACTACAGGCAGCGAACACTGAAGCTTTCTTT,CASRLQAANTEAFF,TRBJ1-1,TRBV6-5,.,.